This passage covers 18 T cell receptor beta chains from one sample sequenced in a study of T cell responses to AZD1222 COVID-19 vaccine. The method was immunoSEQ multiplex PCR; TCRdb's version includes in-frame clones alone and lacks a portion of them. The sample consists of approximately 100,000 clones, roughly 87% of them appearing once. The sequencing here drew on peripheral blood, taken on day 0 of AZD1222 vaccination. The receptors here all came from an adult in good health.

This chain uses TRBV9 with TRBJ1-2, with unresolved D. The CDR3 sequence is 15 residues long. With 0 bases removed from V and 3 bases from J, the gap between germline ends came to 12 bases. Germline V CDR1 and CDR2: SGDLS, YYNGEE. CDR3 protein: CASSVVGAVDYGYTF. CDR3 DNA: TGTGCCAGCAGCGTAGTGGGCGCAGTAGACTATGGCTACACCTTC.

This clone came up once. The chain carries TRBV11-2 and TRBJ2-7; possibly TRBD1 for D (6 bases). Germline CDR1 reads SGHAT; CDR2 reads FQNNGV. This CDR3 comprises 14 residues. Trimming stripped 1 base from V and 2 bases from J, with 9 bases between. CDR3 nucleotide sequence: TGTGCCAGCAGCTTAGGACAGGCGGCCTACGAGCAGTACTTC. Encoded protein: CASSLGQAAYEQYF.

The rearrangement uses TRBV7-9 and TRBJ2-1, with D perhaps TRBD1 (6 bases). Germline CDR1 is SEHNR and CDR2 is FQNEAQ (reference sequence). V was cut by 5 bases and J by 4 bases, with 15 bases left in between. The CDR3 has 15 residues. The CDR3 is CASSPFGQSYNEQFF. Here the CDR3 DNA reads TGTGCCAGCAGCCCCTTCGGACAGAGTTACAATGAGCAGTTCTTC.

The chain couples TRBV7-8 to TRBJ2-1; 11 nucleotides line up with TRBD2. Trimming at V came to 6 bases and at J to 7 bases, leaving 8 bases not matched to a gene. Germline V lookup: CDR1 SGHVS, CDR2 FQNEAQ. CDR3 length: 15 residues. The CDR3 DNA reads TGTGCCAGCAGTTCACTAGCGGGAGTAGGGAATGAGCAGTTCTTC. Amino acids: CASSSLAGVGNEQFF.

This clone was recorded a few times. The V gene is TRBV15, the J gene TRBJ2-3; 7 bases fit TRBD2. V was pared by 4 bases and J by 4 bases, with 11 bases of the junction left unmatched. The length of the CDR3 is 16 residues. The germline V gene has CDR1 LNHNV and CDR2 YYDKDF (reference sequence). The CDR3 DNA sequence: TGTGCCACCAGCAAGCGCGGCGGGAGCGGAGCAGATACGCAGTATTTT. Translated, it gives CATSKRGGSGADTQYF.

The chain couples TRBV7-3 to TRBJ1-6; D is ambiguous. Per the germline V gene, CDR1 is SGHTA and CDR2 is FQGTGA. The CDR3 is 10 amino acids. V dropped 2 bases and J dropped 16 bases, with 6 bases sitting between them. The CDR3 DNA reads TGTGCCAGCAGCTTAGGAACTCTCCACTTT. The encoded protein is CASSLGTLHF.

CDR3 protein: CASSSSLGPEQFF. As DNA, the CDR3 is TGTGCCAGCAGCTCGTCCTTGGGTCCGGAACAGTTCTTC. The chain couples TRBV7-9 to TRBJ2-1, with D unresolved. Germline values: CDR1 SEHNR, CDR2 FQNEAQ (reference sequence). This CDR3 has 13 amino acids. V gave up 4 bases and J gave up 13 bases, with 17 bases separating them.

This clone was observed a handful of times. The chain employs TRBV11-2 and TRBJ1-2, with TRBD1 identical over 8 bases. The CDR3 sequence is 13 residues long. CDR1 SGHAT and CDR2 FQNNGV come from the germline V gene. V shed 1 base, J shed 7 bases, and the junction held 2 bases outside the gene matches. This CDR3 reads CASSLVTGVGYTF. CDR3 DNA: TGTGCCAGCAGCTTAGTGACAGGGGTTGGCTACACCTTC.

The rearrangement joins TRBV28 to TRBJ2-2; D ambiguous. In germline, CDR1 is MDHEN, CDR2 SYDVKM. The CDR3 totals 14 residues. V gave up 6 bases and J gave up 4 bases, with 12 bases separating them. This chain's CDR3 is CASSPQMATGELFF. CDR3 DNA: TGTGCCAGCAGCCCCCAAATGGCCACCGGGGAGCTGTTTTTT.

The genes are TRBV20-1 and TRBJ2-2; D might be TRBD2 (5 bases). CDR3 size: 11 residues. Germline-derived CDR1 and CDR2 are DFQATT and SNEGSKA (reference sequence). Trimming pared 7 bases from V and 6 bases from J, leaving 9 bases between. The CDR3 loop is CSVTRAGELFF. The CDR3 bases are TGCAGTGTGACGCGGGCCGGGGAGCTGTTTTTT.

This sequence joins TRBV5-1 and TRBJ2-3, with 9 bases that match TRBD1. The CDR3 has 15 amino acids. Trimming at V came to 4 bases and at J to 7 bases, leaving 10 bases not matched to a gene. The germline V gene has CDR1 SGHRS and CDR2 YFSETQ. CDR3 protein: CASSPGQGELYTQYF. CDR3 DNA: TGCGCCAGCAGCCCGGGACAGGGCGAATTGTATACGCAGTATTTT.

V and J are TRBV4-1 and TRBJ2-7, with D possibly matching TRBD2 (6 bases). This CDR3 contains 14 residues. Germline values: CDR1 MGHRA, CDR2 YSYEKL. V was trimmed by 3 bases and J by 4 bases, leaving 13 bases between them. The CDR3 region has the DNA TGCGCCAGCAGCCAGCCTGGGGGGATATACGAGCAGTACTTC. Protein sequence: CASSQPGGIYEQYF.

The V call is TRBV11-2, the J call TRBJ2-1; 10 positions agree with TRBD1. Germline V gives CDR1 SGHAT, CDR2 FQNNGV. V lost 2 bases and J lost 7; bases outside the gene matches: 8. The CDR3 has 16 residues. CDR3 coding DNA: TGTGCCAGCAGCTTAAGCCGGGACAGGGGAAGGAATGAGCAGTTCTTC. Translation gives CASSLSRDRGRNEQFF.

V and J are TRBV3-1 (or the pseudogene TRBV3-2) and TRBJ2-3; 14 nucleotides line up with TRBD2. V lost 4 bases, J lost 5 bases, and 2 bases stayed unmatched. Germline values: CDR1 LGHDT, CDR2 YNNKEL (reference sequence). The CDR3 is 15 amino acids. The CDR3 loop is CASSRLAGGQDTQYF. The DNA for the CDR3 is TGTGCCAGCAGCCGACTAGCGGGAGGGCAAGATACGCAGTATTTT.

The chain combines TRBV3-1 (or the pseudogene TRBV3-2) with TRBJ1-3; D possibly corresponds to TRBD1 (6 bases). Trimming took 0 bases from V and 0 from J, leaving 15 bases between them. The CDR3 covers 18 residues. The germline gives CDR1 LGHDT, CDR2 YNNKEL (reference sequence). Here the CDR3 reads CASSQDSGGLFSGNTIYF. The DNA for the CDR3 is TGTGCCAGCAGCCAAGATTCGGGGGGCCTCTTCTCTGGAAACACCATATATTTT.

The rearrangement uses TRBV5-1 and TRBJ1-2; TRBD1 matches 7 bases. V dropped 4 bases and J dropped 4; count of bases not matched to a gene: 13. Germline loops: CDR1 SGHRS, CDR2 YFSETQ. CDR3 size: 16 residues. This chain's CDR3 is CASSPRSGQRFYGYTF. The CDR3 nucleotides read TGCGCCAGCAGCCCGCGGTCGGGACAGAGATTCTATGGCTACACCTTC. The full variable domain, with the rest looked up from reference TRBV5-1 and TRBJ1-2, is KAGVTQTPRYLIKTRGQQVTLSCSPISGHRSVSWYQQTPGQGLQFLFEYFSETQRNKGNFPGRFSGRQFSNSRSEMNVSTLELGDSALYLCASSPRSGQRFYGYTFGSGTRLTVV.

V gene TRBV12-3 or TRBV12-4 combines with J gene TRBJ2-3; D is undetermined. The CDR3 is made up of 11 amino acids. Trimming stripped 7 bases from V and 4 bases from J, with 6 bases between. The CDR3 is CASKSADTQYF. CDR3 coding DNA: TGTGCCAGCAAAAGCGCAGATACGCAGTATTTT.

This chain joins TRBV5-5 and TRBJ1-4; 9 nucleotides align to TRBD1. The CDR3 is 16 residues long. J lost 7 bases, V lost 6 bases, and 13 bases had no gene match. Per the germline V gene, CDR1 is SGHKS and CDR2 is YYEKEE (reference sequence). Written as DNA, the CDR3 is TGTGCCAGCACCGTCCAACCGGGACAGGGTGGTGAAAAACTGTTTTTT. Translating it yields CASTVQPGQGGEKLFF.